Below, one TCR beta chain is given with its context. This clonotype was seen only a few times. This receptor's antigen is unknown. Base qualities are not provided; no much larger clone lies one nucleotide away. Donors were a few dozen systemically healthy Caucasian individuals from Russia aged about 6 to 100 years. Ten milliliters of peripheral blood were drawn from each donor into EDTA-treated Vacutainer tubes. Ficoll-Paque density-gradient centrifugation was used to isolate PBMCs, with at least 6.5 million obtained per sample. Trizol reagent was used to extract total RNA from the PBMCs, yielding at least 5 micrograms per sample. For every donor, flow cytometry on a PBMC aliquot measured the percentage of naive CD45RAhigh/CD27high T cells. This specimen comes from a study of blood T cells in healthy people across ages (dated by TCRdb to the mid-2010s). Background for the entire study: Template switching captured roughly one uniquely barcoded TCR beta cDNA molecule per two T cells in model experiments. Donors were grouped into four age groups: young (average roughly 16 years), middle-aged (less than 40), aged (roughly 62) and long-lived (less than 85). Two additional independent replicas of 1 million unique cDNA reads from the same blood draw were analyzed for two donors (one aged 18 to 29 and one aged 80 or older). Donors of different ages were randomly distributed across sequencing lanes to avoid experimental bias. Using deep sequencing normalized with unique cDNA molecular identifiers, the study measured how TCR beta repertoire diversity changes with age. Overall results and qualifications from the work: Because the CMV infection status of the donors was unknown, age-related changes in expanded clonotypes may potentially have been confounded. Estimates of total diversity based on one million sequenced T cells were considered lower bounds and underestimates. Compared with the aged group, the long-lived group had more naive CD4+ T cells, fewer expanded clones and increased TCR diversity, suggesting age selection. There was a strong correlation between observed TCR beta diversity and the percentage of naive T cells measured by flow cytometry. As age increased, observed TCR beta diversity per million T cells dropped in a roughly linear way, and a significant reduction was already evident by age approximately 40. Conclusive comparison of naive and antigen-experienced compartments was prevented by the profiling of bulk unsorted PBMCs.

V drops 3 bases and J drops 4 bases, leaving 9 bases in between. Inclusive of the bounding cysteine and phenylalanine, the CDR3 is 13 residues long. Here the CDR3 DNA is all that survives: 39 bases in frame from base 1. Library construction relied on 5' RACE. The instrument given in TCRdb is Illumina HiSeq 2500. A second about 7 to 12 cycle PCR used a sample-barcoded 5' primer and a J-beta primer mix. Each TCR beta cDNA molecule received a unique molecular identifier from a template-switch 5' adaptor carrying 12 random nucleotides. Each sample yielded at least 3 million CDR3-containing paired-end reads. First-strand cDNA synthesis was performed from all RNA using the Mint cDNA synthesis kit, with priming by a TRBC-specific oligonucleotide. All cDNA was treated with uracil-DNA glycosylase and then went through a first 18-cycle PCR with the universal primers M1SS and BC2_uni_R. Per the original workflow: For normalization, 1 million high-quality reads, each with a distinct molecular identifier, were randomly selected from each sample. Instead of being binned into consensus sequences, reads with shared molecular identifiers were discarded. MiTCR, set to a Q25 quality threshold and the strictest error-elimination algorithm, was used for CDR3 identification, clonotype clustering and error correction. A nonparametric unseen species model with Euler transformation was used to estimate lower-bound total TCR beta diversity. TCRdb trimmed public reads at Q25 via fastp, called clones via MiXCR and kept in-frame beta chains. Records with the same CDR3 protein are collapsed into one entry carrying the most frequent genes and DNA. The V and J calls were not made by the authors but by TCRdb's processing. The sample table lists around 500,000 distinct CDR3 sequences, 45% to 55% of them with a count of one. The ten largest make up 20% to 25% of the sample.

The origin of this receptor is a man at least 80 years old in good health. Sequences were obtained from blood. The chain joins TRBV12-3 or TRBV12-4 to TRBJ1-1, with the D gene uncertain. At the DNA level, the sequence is TGTGCCAGCAGTTTTGGCGCCAGCACTGAAGCTTTCTTT. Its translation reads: CASSFGASTEAFF.